These 9 T cell receptor beta chains originate from one sample sequenced in a study of T cell repertoires in aging, cancer and after chemotherapy (dated by TCRdb to between 2019 and 2020). The data were produced on an Illumina MiSeq. Multiplex touch-down PCR with a mixed TRB-A/B primer pool was used to amplify rearranged TRB sequences covering the V, D and J segments. TCRdb itself trimmed the public reads at Q25 with fastp, ran MiXCR and retained productive beta chains. Rows merge per CDR3 protein into single entries with the most common DNA and genes. In this sample the table shows 2,000 to 3,000 distinct CDR3 sequences, less than 35% of which occur a single time. About 8% of the sample comes from the top ten. Genomic DNA extracted from peripheral blood, rather than sorted cells or RNA, was used as the source for amplification of TCR beta rearrangements. Sequenced sample: blood. These receptors were collected from a human donor with a solid tumor.

By sample share, this clonotype is large (0.1 to 1%). V is TRBV29-1 and J is TRBJ2-5; 11 bases line up with TRBD2. Germline CDR1 reads SQVTM; CDR2 reads ANQGSEA. The CDR3 runs 16 residues. Germline trimming cut 0 bases from V and 1 base from J; bases unmatched to any gene: 4. CDR3: CSVEDPTSGVQETQYF. The CDR3 DNA reads TGCAGCGTTGAAGATCCGACTAGCGGGGTCCAAGAGACCCAGTACTTC.

The chain employs TRBV5-5 and TRBJ1-5, with no clear D. CDR1 and CDR2 from the germline V gene are SGHKS and YYEKEE (reference sequence). This CDR3 has 14 residues. V lost 0 bases to trimming and J lost 4 bases, with 8 bases between them. The CDR3 reads CASSLGRGNQPQHF. The CDR3 DNA reads TGTGCCAGCAGCTTGGGCCGCGGGAATCAGCCCCAGCATTTT.

The J gene is TRBJ1-2, the V gene TRBV5-1, with D unresolved. CDR1 SGHRS and CDR2 YFSETQ come from the germline V gene. The CDR3 length is 15 residues. V was cut by 4 bases and J by 8 bases, with 21 bases left in between. In DNA form, the CDR3 reads TGCGCCAGCAGCCCACTAGCCGGACCCCAAAGCGGCTACACCTTC. Its protein product is CASSPLAGPQSGYTF.

This clonotype came up a few times. The chain uses TRBV20-1 and TRBJ1-1, with D possibly TRBD1 on 5 matching bases. The germline gives CDR1 DFQATT, CDR2 SNEGSKA (reference sequence). Trimming cost V 4 bases and J 4 bases, with 13 bases left between them. The CDR3 has 13 residues. CDR3 in DNA: TGCAGTGCTATTGGGACTCGTGGCACTGAAGCTTTCTTT. Its protein is CSAIGTRGTEAFF.

By sample share, this clonotype is large. J is TRBJ1-6 and V is TRBV6-5, with unresolved D. V lost 6 bases to trimming and J lost 6 bases, with 15 bases between them. CDR1 is MNHEY and CDR2 is SVGAGI in the germline V gene. The CDR3 totals 15 residues. Here the CDR3 DNA reads TGTGCCAGCAGCCTAGTCATGCAAGCTAATTCACCCCTCCACTTT. Translation: CASSLVMQANSPLHF.

The CDR3 DNA sequence: TGTGCCACCAGTGATTTAACCGGGACAGGGGGCAATGAGCAGTTCTTC. Its protein product is CATSDLTGTGGNEQFF. The chain carries TRBV24-1 and TRBJ2-1, with 11 bases matching TRBD1. Unmatched junction bases numbered 4, after V lost 1 base and J lost 6 bases. From germline, CDR1 is KGHDR and CDR2 SFDVKD. The CDR3 length is 16 residues.

Remarks on this clonotype: This may be a read error: a much more frequent sequence differs by one nucleotide. The chain combines TRBV30 with TRBJ1-2; D might be TRBD1 (5 bases). Germline CDR1 and CDR2: GTSNPN and SVGIG (reference sequence). V was pared by 4 bases and J by 9 bases, with 15 bases between. The CDR3 loop spans 12 amino acids. CDR3 amino acids: CAWNGGTLSYTF. CDR3 sequence (DNA): TGTGCCTGGAATGGGGGTACCTTGAGCTACACCTTC.

In this sample, this clonotype is large. The rearrangement uses TRBV29-1 and TRBJ2-2, with 7 bases lining up with TRBD1. Trimming at V came to 7 bases and at J to 3 bases, leaving 8 bases not matched to a gene. This CDR3 is built from 14 residues. Germline V gene data show CDR1 as SQVTM and CDR2 as ANQGSEA. The CDR3 loop reads CSAYDREYTGELFF. Here the CDR3 DNA reads TGCAGCGCTTACGACAGGGAGTACACCGGGGAGCTGTTTTTT.

The CDR3 DNA is TGCAGTGCTAGAGGAGGCCTAGGGGAGGTAGCCGGGGAGCTGTTTTTT. It translates to CSARGGLGEVAGELFF. The V call is TRBV20-1, the J call TRBJ2-2, with TRBD2 as a possible D gene (6 bases). The V end was cut by 1 base, the J end by 6 bases, with 18 bases between. CDR3 size: 16 residues. The germline V gene has CDR1 DFQATT and CDR2 SNEGSKA (reference sequence).